This T cell receptor (beta chain) was obtained from a study of shared clonotypes between healthy human individuals. Study-wide context: The cohort comprised a couple of women and a few men. Their ages spanned 18 to 49 years. Findings of the study overall: Some clonotypes were shared by all four sorted-subset donors, while others were not shared. The non-shared ones had lower generation probabilities than the shared ones.

Cells designated naive CD8 were CD45RO-negative and were positively selected for CCR7, with terminally differentiated effector memory CD45RA+ cells excluded. A note on this clone: Its antigen is currently unknown.

V dropped 6 bases and J dropped 3 bases, with 20 bases sitting between them. The CDR3 has 17 amino acids. Germline loops: CDR1 KGHSH, CDR2 LQKENI. In replicate PCRs of sorted subsets, 150 to 200 ng DNA, roughly 31,000 T cell genomes, was used. As handled by the study authors: Filtering was not the same, since immunoSEQ gave junction-only sequences without quality scores. Using immunoSEQ multiplex PCR, the repertoire was profiled, and TCRdb retains in-frame clones only, with some absent. The D gene and trimming were derived from the DNA, and the V and J assignments and clone size from that table. The profile covers some 2.1 million clones, with about 95% appearing a single time and 1.1% taken by the ten largest.

The chain recombines TRBV18 with TRBJ1-4; D may be TRBD1 (5 bases). Sequences were obtained from naive CD8+ T cells sorted from blood. The receptor comes from a man aged 18 to 29 in good health. As DNA, the CDR3 is TGTGCCAGCTCGACTGGACCGTTGGGGCCAGCTAATGAAAAACTGTTTTTT. It yields the protein CASSTGPLGPANEKLFF.